These 28 T cell receptor beta chains were all obtained from the same sample, sequenced in a study of cytomegalovirus exposure and HLA in healthy donors. Use of 60 Vbeta and 13 Jbeta primers characterized the PCR. The data were produced by immunoSEQ multiplex PCR, yet TCRdb's version contains in-frame clones alone and is incomplete. The sample has some 190,000 clones, around 80% seen once; the top ten hold 2% to 2.5%. Input material: PBMCs. The origin of the receptors is a male donor in good health and CMV-seronegative.

The chain uses TRBV7-8 and TRBJ1-4, with 7 bases lining up with TRBD1. The CDR3 extends over 14 amino acids. Germline-derived CDR1 and CDR2 are SGHVS and FQNEAQ. The trim removed 5 bases at V and 4 bases at J, leaving 4 bases unmatched. The chain's CDR3 is CASSMTGLNEKLFF. In nucleotides, the CDR3 is TGTGCCAGCAGCATGACAGGGCTTAATGAAAAACTGTTTTTT.

This clone was seen only once. The chain is built from TRBV7-6 and TRBJ2-2; D is possibly TRBD1 (6 bases). This CDR3 contains 15 residues. The germline CDR1 and CDR2 sequences are SGHVS and FNYEAQ. Trimming removed 1 base at V and 5 bases at J, with 11 bases between. CDR3 sequence: CASSLGQGLTGELFF. CDR3 nucleotides: TGTGCCAGCAGCTTAGGTCAGGGGCTAACCGGGGAGCTGTTTTTT. Combining the CDR3 with reference TRBV7-6 and TRBJ2-2 gives the whole variable domain GAGVSQSPRYKVTKRGQDVALRCDPISGHVSLYWYRQALGQGPEFLTYFNYEAQQDKSGLPNDRFSAERPEGSISTLTIQRTEQRDSAMYRCASSLGQGLTGELFFGEGSRLTVL.

This clone appeared a single time. This sequence joins TRBV30 and TRBJ1-6; D uncertain. The V end was cut by 4 bases, the J end by 10 bases, with 14 bases between. The V gene's germline CDR1 is GTSNPN and CDR2 SVGIG (reference sequence). The CDR3 loop spans 13 amino acids. The CDR3 DNA is TGTGCCTGGACGTTGTCAGAATTATCACCCCTCCACTTT. Translated, it gives CAWTLSELSPLHF.

This sequence joins TRBV18 and TRBJ1-5, with 8 bases aligning to TRBD1. The germline CDR1 and CDR2 sequences are KGHSH and LQKENI. With 2 bases clipped from V and 3 bases from J, the junction kept 3 bases outside the gene matches. CDR3 length: 15 amino acids. This CDR3 reads CASSPVTGANQPQHF. The CDR3 coding sequence is TGTGCCAGCTCACCAGTGACAGGGGCCAATCAGCCCCAGCATTTT.

The chain carries TRBV6-1 and TRBJ1-2; a weak D match, TRBD1 (6 bases). V lost 11 bases to trimming and J lost 8 bases, with 27 bases between them. The CDR3 spans 15 residues. CDR1 and CDR2 from the germline V gene are MNHNS and SASEGT. Here the CDR3 DNA reads TGTGCCGGACAGAAGGACGGGATCACCCCAAGAGGCTACACCTTC. Translated: CAGQKDGITPRGYTF.

The chain carries TRBV9 and TRBJ1-2; no definite D call. Germline CDR1 and CDR2: SGDLS and YYNGEE. This CDR3 has 13 residues. The ends were cut back, 4 bases at V and 2 bases at J, with 9 bases in the middle. The CDR3 DNA follows: TGTGCCAGCAGCCCCCGGGAAAACTATGGCTACACCTTC. This gives the protein CASSPRENYGYTF.

There are a few counts of this clone. The chain employs TRBV19 and TRBJ1-5; D unresolved. The CDR3 covers 12 residues. Trimming took off 6 bases at V and 2 bases at J, with 5 bases between the two ends. Germline CDR1 is LNHDA and CDR2 is SQIVND (reference sequence). The DNA of the CDR3 is TGTGCCAGTAGGAGCGGCAATCAGCCCCAGCATTTT. Amino acid sequence: CASRSGNQPQHF.

Here the CDR3 reads CASSLDPRGVSGANVLTF. CDR3 nucleotide sequence: TGTGCCAGCAGCTTAGATCCCAGGGGAGTCTCTGGGGCCAACGTCCTGACTTTC. The rearrangement links TRBV7-2 to TRBJ2-6, with a weak D call TRBD1 (6 bases). The CDR3 has 18 residues. V dropped 1 base and J dropped 0 bases, with 13 bases sitting between them. Germline loops: CDR1 SGHTA, CDR2 FQGNSA.

The chain carries TRBV28 and TRBJ2-1; 11 bases fit TRBD2. CDR1 is MDHEN, CDR2 SYDVKM, per germline. CDR3 size: 13 residues. Losses at the gene ends were 8 bases for V and 7 bases for J; bases not matched to a gene: 4. In DNA form, the CDR3 reads TGTGCCAGCCGACTAGCGGGGATTAATGAGCAGTTCTTC. Amino acid sequence: CASRLAGINEQFF. Based on the CDR3 plus reference TRBV28 and TRBJ2-1, the full variable domain is DVKVTQSSRYLVKRTGEKVFLECVQDMDHENMFWYRQDPGLGLRLIYFSYDVKMKEKGDIPEGYSVSREKKERFSLILESASTNQTSMYLCASRLAGINEQFFGPGTRLTVL.

This clone was found once. V is TRBV5-1 and J is TRBJ2-5; no firm D call. Between the trimmed V and J ends, which lost 0 bases and 2 bases, there was a span of 11 bases. The CDR3 extends over 15 amino acids. Germline CDR1 reads SGHRS; CDR2 reads YFSETQ. This CDR3 is CASSLVSQVQETQYF. The CDR3 DNA reads as TGCGCCAGCAGCTTGGTTTCCCAGGTTCAAGAGACCCAGTACTTC.

This clone appeared once. V and J are TRBV27 and TRBJ2-7; D is possibly TRBD2 (7 bases). The CDR3 has 16 residues. Deletions cut 0 bases from V and 2 bases from J, with 14 bases between. The germline gives CDR1 MNHEY, CDR2 SMNVEV (reference sequence). CDR3 sequence (DNA): TGTGCCAGCAGTTTATCGGGGGGGGGCGGTACCTACGAGCAGTACTTC. Encoded protein: CASSLSGGGGTYEQYF.

In DNA, the CDR3 is TGTGCCAGCAGCTTTGCTAGCGGGGACCAAGAGACCCAGTACTTC. Protein product: CASSFASGDQETQYF. J is TRBJ2-5 and V is TRBV7-2, with 9 bases that match TRBD2. Looked up from germline, CDR1 is SGHTA and CDR2 is FQGNSA. The CDR3 has 15 amino acids. V dropped 3 bases and J dropped 0; count of bases not matched to a gene: 2.

The chain is built from TRBV7-8 and TRBJ1-6, with TRBD1 identical over 8 bases. The CDR3 is 15 amino acids. V gave up 3 bases and J gave up 5 bases; unmatched junction bases: 3. Germline V gene sequence: CDR1 SGHVS, CDR2 FQNEAQ. CDR3 residues: CASSFSGQDNSPLHF. DNA of the CDR3: TGTGCCAGCAGCTTCTCGGGACAGGATAATTCACCCCTCCACTTT.

This chain joins TRBV7-6 and TRBJ2-7; TRBD2 matches at 12 bases. The trim removed 2 bases at V and 2 bases at J, leaving 7 bases unmatched. The CDR3 runs 17 residues. CDR1 is SGHVS and CDR2 is FNYEAQ in the germline V gene. The CDR3 nucleotides are TGTGCCAGCAGCTTAACTAGCGGGAGGCCCCCGACCTACGAGCAGTACTTC. Its protein product is CASSLTSGRPPTYEQYF.

The rearrangement uses TRBV5-1 and TRBJ1-5; D remains ambiguous. The CDR3 sequence is 14 residues long. From germline, CDR1 is SGHRS and CDR2 YFSETQ. V was cut by 0 bases and J by 4 bases, with 8 bases left in between. The CDR3 DNA follows: TGCGCCAGCAGCTTGGAGTCACGGAATCAGCCCCAGCATTTT. Its protein product is CASSLESRNQPQHF.

The J gene is TRBJ2-7, the V gene TRBV6-6; D is perhaps TRBD2 (6 bases). The length of the CDR3 is 13 residues. Germline values: CDR1 MNHNY, CDR2 SVGAGI (reference sequence). The V and J ends lost 6 bases and 6 bases respectively, with 15 bases between them. The CDR3 sequence is CASRRDDSREQYF. In nucleotides, the CDR3 is TGTGCCAGCAGGCGGGATGATAGTCGCGAGCAGTACTTC.

A single count supports this clone. The rearrangement joins TRBV30 to TRBJ2-6; TRBD1 aligns across 7 bases. Trimming at V came to 5 bases and at J to 4 bases, leaving 11 bases not matched to a gene. CDR3 length equals 16 residues. In germline, CDR1 is GTSNPN, CDR2 SVGIG (reference sequence). The DNA for the CDR3 is TGTGCCTGGGCCCGGGACAGCCCATCCGGGGCCAACGTCCTGACTTTC. This codes for CAWARDSPSGANVLTF.

The rearrangement uses TRBV6-5 and TRBJ2-7; 9 bases fit TRBD1. This CDR3 spans 12 amino acids. CDR1 MNHEY and CDR2 SVGAGI come from the germline V gene. With V trimmed by 4 bases and J by 6 bases, 1 base remained unmatched. CDR3 bases: TGTGCCAGCAGTTTGACAGGGGGCGAGCAGTACTTC. Residues: CASSLTGGEQYF.

The gene calls are TRBV5-1 and TRBJ1-2; maybe TRBD1 (5 bases). The germline CDR1 and CDR2 sequences are SGHRS and YFSETQ. The CDR3 covers 12 residues. Trimming took 7 bases from V and 8 from J, leaving 15 bases between them. The CDR3 loop reads CASRLDSDGYTF. CDR3 in DNA: TGCGCCAGCCGACTAGACAGCGACGGCTACACCTTC.

This chain uses TRBV5-4 with TRBJ2-4, with 11 bases matching TRBD1. V lost 4 bases, J lost 5 bases, and 8 bases stayed unmatched. The germline CDR1 and CDR2 sequences are SGHNT and YYREEE (reference sequence). The CDR3 is 16 residues long. Written as DNA, the CDR3 is TGTGCCAGCAGCGATCGGACAGGGGGCCCCCAAAACATTCAGTACTTC. Its protein product is CASSDRTGGPQNIQYF.

As DNA, the CDR3 is TGTGCCAGCAGCCAAGCCAAAGGGGGCAGGCCATGGACTACCTACGAGCAGTACTTC. Amino acids: CASSQAKGGRPWTTYEQYF. The J gene is TRBJ2-7, the V gene TRBV14, with a possible D match to TRBD1 (7 bases). Germline assignment: CDR1 SGHDN and CDR2 FVKESK. The V and J ends lost 1 base and 2 bases respectively, with 24 bases between them. This CDR3 spans 19 amino acids.

The chain employs TRBV7-9 and TRBJ2-2, with D possibly TRBD1 on 6 matching bases. Trimming cost V 4 bases and J 1 base, with 13 bases left between them. The CDR3 has 16 residues. CDR1 SEHNR and CDR2 FQNEAQ come from the germline V gene (reference sequence). CDR3 residues: CASSSQGPRNTGELFF. CDR3 nucleotides: TGTGCCAGCAGCTCGCAGGGGCCCAGGAACACCGGGGAGCTGTTTTTT.

The chain uses TRBV30 and TRBJ2-7, with D perhaps TRBD2 (6 bases). Germline assignment: CDR1 GTSNPN and CDR2 SVGIG (reference sequence). Trimming pared 1 base from V and 3 bases from J, leaving 19 bases between. The CDR3 runs 16 residues. The CDR3 bases are TGTGCCTGGAGTGACCTTCCCCGGGACTCGATCTACGAGCAGTACTTC. Protein product: CAWSDLPRDSIYEQYF.

CDR3 in DNA: TGCGCCAGCAGCCAAGAGGTTGCGGCAAGCACAGATACGCAGTATTTT. Encoded protein: CASSQEVAASTDTQYF. J is TRBJ2-3 and V is TRBV4-1; no clear D gene. The germline V gene has CDR1 MGHRA and CDR2 YSYEKL. The V gene lost 0 bases and the J gene lost 0 bases, with 10 bases spanning the gap. The length of the CDR3 is 16 residues.

The chain links TRBV9 to TRBJ2-2; 7 bases map to TRBD1. The CDR3 runs 14 residues. The germline CDR1 and CDR2 sequences are SGDLS and YYNGEE. V was clipped by 4 bases and J by 6 bases; unmatched bases: 6. The CDR3 loop is CASSPRQGAGELFF. CDR3 DNA sequence: TGTGCCAGCAGCCCACGACAGGGTGCCGGGGAGCTGTTTTTT.

The V gene is TRBV7-2, the J gene TRBJ1-4, with D perhaps TRBD1 (5 bases). Trimming pared 5 bases from V and 2 bases from J, leaving 9 bases between. CDR1 and CDR2 (germline): SGHTA, FQGNSA. The CDR3 contains 14 residues. CDR3 DNA sequence: TGTGCCAGCAGCCATGACAGTACTAATGAAAAACTGTTTTTT. Translating it yields CASSHDSTNEKLFF.

The J gene is TRBJ1-2, the V gene TRBV9; TRBD1 aligns across 9 bases. The germline CDR1 and CDR2 sequences are SGDLS and YYNGEE. The CDR3 contains 16 residues. V lost 3 bases and J lost 6; bases outside the gene matches: 12. The DNA for the CDR3 is TGTGCCAGCAGCGACTACGACAGGGGGTTCGTTAATGGCTACACCTTC. Translated: CASSDYDRGFVNGYTF.

This clone was counted a single time. The chain links TRBV9 to TRBJ2-6; TRBD1 matches 8 bases. CDR1 and CDR2 from the germline V gene are SGDLS and YYNGEE. The CDR3 length is 17 residues. Losses at the gene ends were 1 base for V and 0 bases for J; bases not matched to a gene: 3. CDR3 loop: CASSVQGAASGANVLTF. CDR3 nucleotides: TGTGCCAGCAGCGTACAGGGGGCGGCCTCTGGGGCCAACGTCCTGACTTTC.